These 6 T cell receptor beta chains originate from one sample sequenced in a study of T cells after yellow fever vaccination. TCRdb re-derived calls from the 5' RACE reads in MiXCR, one entry per CDR3 protein. This repertoire shows 310,000 or so distinct CDR3 sequences, roughly 3.5% found once; its top ten account for about 20%. The material was PBMCs, obtained on the day of the yellow fever booster vaccination. These receptors all stem from a man aged 18 to 30 who received the YFV17D yellow fever vaccine.

In its sample, this clonotype was seen many times. The chain combines TRBV6-5 with TRBJ2-7; D gene ambiguous. Trimming cost V 6 bases and J 1 base, with 7 bases left between them. CDR1 MNHEY and CDR2 SVGAGI come from the germline V gene. The CDR3 is made up of 12 amino acids. In DNA, the CDR3 is TGTGCCAGCAGATCAGCGTCCTACGAGCAGTACGTC. This translates into CASRSASYEQYV.

This clonotype came up a few times. The J gene is TRBJ2-5, the V gene TRBV29-1; 10 bases are shared with TRBD2. Germline CDR1 and CDR2: SQVTM and ANQGSEA. V dropped 3 bases and J dropped 4; count of bases not matched to a gene: 2. This CDR3 has 13 residues. The CDR3 is CSVDQRGGETQYF. The CDR3 DNA reads as TGCAGCGTTGACCAGCGGGGGGGAGAGACCCAGTACTTC.

The table lists this clonotype with a few counts. The rearrangement uses TRBV19 and TRBJ1-5, with D possibly being TRBD1 (5 bases). The CDR3 totals 15 residues. CDR1 and CDR2 from the germline V gene are LNHDA and SQIVND (reference sequence). V was trimmed by 1 base and J by 6 bases, leaving 13 bases between them. The CDR3 DNA follows: TGTGCCAGTAGTATAGTAGGACATCTTGGTCAGCCCCAGCATTTT. As protein: CASSIVGHLGQPQHF.

This clonotype was seen repeatedly, ten times or more. This rearrangement joins TRBV6-5 to TRBJ2-7; 9 nucleotides line up with TRBD2. This CDR3 is built from 14 residues. V lost 5 bases, J lost 3 bases, and 5 bases stayed unmatched. CDR1 MNHEY and CDR2 SVGAGI come from the germline V gene. The CDR3 loop is CASSRAGGSYEQYF. In DNA form, the CDR3 reads TGTGCCAGCAGTAGAGCGGGGGGCAGCTACGAGCAGTACTTC.

This clonotype was found many times. This sequence joins TRBV7-9 and TRBJ2-5; a possible D gene is TRBD1 (5 bases). The ends were cut back, 5 bases at V and 5 bases at J, with 15 bases in the middle. The CDR3 covers 14 residues. The germline V gene encodes CDR1 SEHNR and CDR2 FQNEAQ (reference sequence). CDR3 loop: CASSHAQGRETQYF. The CDR3 bases are TGTGCCAGCAGCCATGCGCAGGGTAGGGAGACCCAGTACTTC. Supplemented by reference TRBV7-9 and TRBJ2-5, the full variable domain reads DTGVSQNPRHKITKRGQNVTFRCDPISEHNRLYWYRQTLGQGPEFLTYFQNEAQLEKSRLLSDRFSAERPKGSFSTLEIQRTEQGDSAMYLCASSHAQGRETQYFGPGTRLLVL.

At least ten counts were recorded for this clonotype. This chain uses TRBV5-1 with TRBJ1-5, with 10 positions matching TRBD1. This CDR3 spans 14 amino acids. Germline lookup yields CDR1 SGHRS and CDR2 YFSETQ. V trimming: 4 bases; J trimming: 6 bases; junction bases outside the gene matches: 4. The CDR3 loop is CASSPGTGAQPQHF. The CDR3 region has the DNA TGCGCCAGCAGCCCCGGGACAGGGGCTCAGCCCCAGCATTTT.